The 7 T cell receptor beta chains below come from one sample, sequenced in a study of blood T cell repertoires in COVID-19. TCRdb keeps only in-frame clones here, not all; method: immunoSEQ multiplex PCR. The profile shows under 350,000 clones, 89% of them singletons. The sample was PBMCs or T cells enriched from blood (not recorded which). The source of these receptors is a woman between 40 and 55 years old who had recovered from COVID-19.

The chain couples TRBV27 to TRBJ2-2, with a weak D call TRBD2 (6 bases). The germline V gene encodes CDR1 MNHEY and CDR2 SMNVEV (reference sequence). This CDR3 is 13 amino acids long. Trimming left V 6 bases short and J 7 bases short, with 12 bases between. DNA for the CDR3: TGTGCCAGCAGCTCCCGGGGGAGCGGGGAGCTGTTTTTT. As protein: CASSSRGSGELFF.

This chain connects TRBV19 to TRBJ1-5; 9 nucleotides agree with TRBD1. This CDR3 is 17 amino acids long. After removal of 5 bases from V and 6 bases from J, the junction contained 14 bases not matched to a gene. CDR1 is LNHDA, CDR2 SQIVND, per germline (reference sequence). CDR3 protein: CASSATGTGYLGQPQHF. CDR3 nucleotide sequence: TGTGCCAGTAGTGCCACCGGGACAGGGTATCTCGGTCAGCCCCAGCATTTT.

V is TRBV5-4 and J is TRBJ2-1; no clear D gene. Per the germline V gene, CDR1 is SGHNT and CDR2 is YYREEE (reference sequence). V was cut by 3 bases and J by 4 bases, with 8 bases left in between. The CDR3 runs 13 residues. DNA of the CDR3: TGTGCCAGCAGCTCCCCCAATTACAATGAGCAGTTCTTC. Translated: CASSSPNYNEQFF.

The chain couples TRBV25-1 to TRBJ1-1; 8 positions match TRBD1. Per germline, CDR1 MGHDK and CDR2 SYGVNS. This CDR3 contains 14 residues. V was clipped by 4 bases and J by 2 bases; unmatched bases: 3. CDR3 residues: CASSVSGGNTEAFF. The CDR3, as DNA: TGTGCCAGCAGTGTCTCAGGGGGCAACACTGAAGCTTTCTTT.

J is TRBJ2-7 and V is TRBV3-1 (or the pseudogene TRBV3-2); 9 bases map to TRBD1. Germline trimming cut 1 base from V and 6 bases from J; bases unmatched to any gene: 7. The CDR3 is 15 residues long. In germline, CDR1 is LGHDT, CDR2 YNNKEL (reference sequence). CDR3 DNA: TGTGCCAGCAGCCAAGGACAGGGGGTGGTCTCCGAGCAGTACTTC. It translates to CASSQGQGVVSEQYF.

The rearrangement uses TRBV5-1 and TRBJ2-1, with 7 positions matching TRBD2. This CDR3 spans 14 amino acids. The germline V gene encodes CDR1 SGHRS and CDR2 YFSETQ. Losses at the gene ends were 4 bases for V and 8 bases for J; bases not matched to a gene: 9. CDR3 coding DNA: TGCGCCAGCAGCCCCTGGGGAGGGAAGGATGAGCAGTTCTTC. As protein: CASSPWGGKDEQFF.

CDR3 nucleotide sequence: TGTGCCAGTAATGCAGGGGGCAACTATGGCTACACCTTC. This translates into CASNAGGNYGYTF. J is TRBJ1-2 and V is TRBV19; 8 bases align to TRBD1. The CDR3 length is 13 residues. Germline V lookup: CDR1 LNHDA, CDR2 SQIVND (reference sequence). Losses at the gene ends were 7 bases for V and 2 bases for J; bases not matched to a gene: 3.